The subject of this entry is one T cell receptor beta chain. Original processing notes: Reference gene primer amplification yielded estimated nucleated cell counts. TCRdb's table, derived via immunoSEQ multiplex PCR, lists solely in-frame clones and lacks some. For V, J and clone size, that table is used; D and trimming come from the DNA. The repertoire holds about 39,000 clones, with about three quarters as singletons. These data originate in a study of blood T cell repertoires in COVID-19. Trimming left V 0 bases short and J 4 bases short, with 9 bases between. CDR3 length: 14 residues. CDR1 and CDR2 (germline): MNHEY, SVGAGI.

Input material: peripheral blood. The clonotype comes from a man in his sixties or seventies with active or convalescent COVID-19. The V gene is TRBV6-5, the J gene TRBJ1-2; D is possibly TRBD1 (5 bases). The CDR3: CASSYSIQAYGYTF. CDR3 nucleotides: TGTGCCAGCAGTTACTCGATACAGGCCTATGGCTACACCTTC.